The T cell receptor (beta chain) under discussion was sequenced for a study of T cells in Graves' hyperthyroidism and ophthalmopathy. Whole-study results and caveats: Stable hyperthyroidism was told apart from ophthalmopathy by a model built on 13 V-J features. Expanded thyroid clonotypes (above 0.001) were mostly also found in blood.

CDR3 length: 16 residues. The junction had 8 bases not matched to a gene; V was cut back by 3 bases and J by 3 bases. Germline lookup yields CDR1 SGHRS and CDR2 YFSETQ. Stable hyperthyroidism: no ophthalmopathy progression over 18 months of follow-up. The study based diagnoses on clinical symptoms, serum thyroxine and TRAb, thyroid ultrasound and orbital computed tomography. TCR beta CDR3 regions were amplified from RNA. The HTBI primer set was used in a first-round RT-PCR of the TCR CDR3. TCRdb reprocessed the multiplex PCR reads with MiXCR, giving one entry per CDR3 protein. Of some 620,000 distinct CDR3 sequences in the sample, 15% to 20% were seen once. This clonotype has just a few counts. Antigen: not known.

The rearrangement joins TRBV5-1 to TRBJ2-7; 11 nucleotides match TRBD2. The TCR comes from a woman in her 30s with Graves' hyperthyroidism. The source material was blood. The CDR3 sequence: CASSSATSGTDYEQYF. Written as DNA, the CDR3 is TGCGCCAGCAGCTCGGCGACTAGCGGGACGGACTACGAGCAGTACTTC.